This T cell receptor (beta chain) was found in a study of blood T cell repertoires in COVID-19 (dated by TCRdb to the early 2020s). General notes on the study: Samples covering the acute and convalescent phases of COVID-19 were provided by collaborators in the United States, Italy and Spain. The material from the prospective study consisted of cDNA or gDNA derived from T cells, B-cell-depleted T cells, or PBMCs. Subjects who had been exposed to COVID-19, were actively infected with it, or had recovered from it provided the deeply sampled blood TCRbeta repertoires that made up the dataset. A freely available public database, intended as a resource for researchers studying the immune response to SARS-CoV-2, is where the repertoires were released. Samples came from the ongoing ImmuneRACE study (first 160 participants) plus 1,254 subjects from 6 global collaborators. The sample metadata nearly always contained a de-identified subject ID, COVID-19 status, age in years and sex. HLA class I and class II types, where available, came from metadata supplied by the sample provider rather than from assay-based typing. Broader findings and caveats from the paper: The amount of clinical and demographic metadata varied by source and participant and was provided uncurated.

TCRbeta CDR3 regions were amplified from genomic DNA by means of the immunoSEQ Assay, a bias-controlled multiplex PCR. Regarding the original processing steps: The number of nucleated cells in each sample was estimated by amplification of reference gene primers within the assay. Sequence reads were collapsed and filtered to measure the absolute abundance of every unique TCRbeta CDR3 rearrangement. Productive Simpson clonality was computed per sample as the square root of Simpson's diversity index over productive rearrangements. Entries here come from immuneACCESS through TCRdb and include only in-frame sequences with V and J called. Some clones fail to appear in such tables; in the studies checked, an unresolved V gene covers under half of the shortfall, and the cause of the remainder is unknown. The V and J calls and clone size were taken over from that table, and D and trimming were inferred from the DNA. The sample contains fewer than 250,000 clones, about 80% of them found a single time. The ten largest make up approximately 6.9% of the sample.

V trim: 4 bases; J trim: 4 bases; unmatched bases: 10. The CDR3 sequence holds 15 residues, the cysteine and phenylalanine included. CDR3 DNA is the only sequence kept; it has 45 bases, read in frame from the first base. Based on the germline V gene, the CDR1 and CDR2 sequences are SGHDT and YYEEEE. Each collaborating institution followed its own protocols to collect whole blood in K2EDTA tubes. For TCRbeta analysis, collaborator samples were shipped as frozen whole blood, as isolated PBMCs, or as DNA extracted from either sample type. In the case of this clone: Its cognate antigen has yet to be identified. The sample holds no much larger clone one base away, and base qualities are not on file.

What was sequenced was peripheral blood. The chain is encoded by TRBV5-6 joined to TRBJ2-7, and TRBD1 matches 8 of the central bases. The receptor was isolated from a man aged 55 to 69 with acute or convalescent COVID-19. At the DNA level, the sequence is TGTGCCAGCAGCCAGGACAGGGTGGGTCTGTACGAGCAGTACTTC. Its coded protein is CASSQDRVGLYEQYF.